The rows below give T cell receptor beta chains drawn from one sample of a study of low-dose radiotherapy and immunotherapy resistance in tumors. A single record per CDR3 protein comes from TCRdb applying MiXCR to the reads. This table holds some 94,000 distinct CDR3 sequences, about 20% found once. Here the sequenced sample was PBMCs, taken after low-dose radiotherapy plus immunotherapy. These receptors came from a female donor with ovarian cancer. Both conserved end residues are part of each CDR3. The D gene is left open where the match is weak. The listing skips clone size in some rows; elsewhere it reads once, few, many or a size class.

d_gene	j_gene	abundance	v_gene	CDR3nt	CDR3aa
TRBD1	TRBJ1-5	.	TRBV29-1	TGCAGCGCCAGGACAGGGACAGGGGGCAATCAGCCCCAGCATTTT	CSARTGTGGNQPQHF
TRBD2	TRBJ2-3	many	TRBV19	TGTGCCAGTAGTAAAATAGCGGGAACGAGGACAGATACGCAGTATTTT	CASSKIAGTRTDTQYF
.	TRBJ1-6	many	TRBV25-1	TGTGCCAGCAGTGGAATCCAGGGATCACCCCTCCACTTT	CASSGIQGSPLHF
.	TRBJ2-3	many	TRBV20-1	TGCAGTGCTAGAGATTCCATTACAGATACGCAGTATTTT	CSARDSITDTQYF
TRBD2	TRBJ2-1	many	TRBV7-2	TGTGCCAGCAGCTCGGGACTAGCGGGGGGACCAACGAATGAGCAGTTCTTC	CASSSGLAGGPTNEQFF
TRBD1	TRBJ2-6	many	TRBV11-1	TGTGCCAGCAGGATTAGCCCGGGACAGGGGCTGACTGGGGCCAACGTCCTGACTTTC	CASRISPGQGLTGANVLTF
.	TRBJ1-6	many	TRBV21-1	TGTGCCAGCCGAGGCGCCGGGACAGACAATTCACCCCTCCACTTT	CASRGAGTDNSPLHF
.	TRBJ2-6	many	TRBV4-1	TGCGCCAGCAGCCAAGGGGTGCTAGCGAGGATCTCTGGGGCCAACGTCCTGACTTTC	CASSQGVLARISGANVLTF
.	TRBJ2-3	many	TRBV4-1	TGCGCCAGCAGCGCCCTCGAGCGGGGCACAGATACGCAGTATTTT	CASSALERGTDTQYF
TRBD2	TRBJ2-7	.	TRBV5-1	TGCGCCAGCAGCGTGGGACTAGTAAACGAGCAGTACTTC	CASSVGLVNEQYF
TRBD1	TRBJ1-2	once	TRBV27	TGTGCCAGCAGTCTTGGGACAGGGGGCGCGTCTGGCTACACCTTC	CASSLGTGGASGYTF
.	TRBJ1-1	many	TRBV12-3/TRBV12-4	TGTGCCAGCAGTTTATGGACCGCTCCCCTGAACACTGAAGCTTTCTTT	CASSLWTAPLNTEAFF
.	TRBJ1-2	many	TRBV6-2/TRBV6-3	TGTGCCAGCTCTCCCCATCGGGGGGCTTTCTATGGCTACACCTTC	CASSPHRGAFYGYTF
.	TRBJ1-5	many	TRBV12-3/TRBV12-4	TGTGCCAGCAGTTTCCAGTTTAGTCAGCCCCAGCATTTT	CASSFQFSQPQHF
TRBD2	TRBJ2-3	many	TRBV5-1	TGCGCCAGCAGCTTGGGTAGCGGGGGAAGCACAGATACGCAGTATTTT	CASSLGSGGSTDTQYF
TRBD2	TRBJ2-3	many	TRBV6-2/TRBV6-3	TGTGCCATCGGAAGCGGGAGGTGGGATACGCAGTATTTT	CAIGSGRWDTQYF
TRBD1	TRBJ2-5	many	TRBV20-1	TGCAGTGTTATAACCGGGACAGGGGAAGAGACCCAGTACTTC	CSVITGTGEETQYF
.	TRBJ1-3	many	TRBV29-1	TGCAGCGTTGCCGGTCAGACCTCTGGAAACACCATATATTTT	CSVAGQTSGNTIYF
.	TRBJ2-2	many	TRBV12-3/TRBV12-4	TGTGCCAGCAGTCAGTACACCGGGGAGCTGTTTTTT	CASSQYTGELFF
TRBD1	TRBJ1-2	many	TRBV20-1	TGCAGTGCTAGAGATGCGTACGGACAGGGGATTTATGGCTACACCTTC	CSARDAYGQGIYGYTF
.	TRBJ1-1	.	TRBV9	TGTGCCAGCAGCCCAAGAAGGGGGAACACTGAAGCTTTCTTT	CASSPRRGNTEAFF
.	TRBJ2-5	.	TRBV7-8	TGTGCCAGCAGCGCCGGGGTTAGCGAGAAAGAGACCCAGTACTTC	CASSAGVSEKETQYF
.	TRBJ1-2	many	TRBV7-9	TGTGCCAGCAGCTTAACGAGGGGAAGTAATGGCTACACCTTC	CASSLTRGSNGYTF
.	TRBJ2-2	many	TRBV3-1	TGTGCCAGCAGCCAAGAGGGGTTGGTCGGGGAGCTGTTTTTT	CASSQEGLVGELFF
TRBD2	TRBJ2-1	many	TRBV9	TGTGCCAGCAGCGTGGCTAGCGGGGGGTTCGGCAATGAGCAGTTCTTC	CASSVASGGFGNEQFF
.	TRBJ1-5	many	TRBV7-2	TGTGCCAGCAGCAAGGGAGACGGGCGCCAGCATTTT	CASSKGDGRQHF
.	TRBJ2-1	many	TRBV7-2	TGTGCCAGCACCACTGGGCACGAGGAGCAGTTCTTC	CASTTGHEEQFF
.	TRBJ2-7	.	TRBV6-5	TGTGCCAGCAGTTACTCTAGTAGCGGCGTCACCTACGAGCAGTACTTC	CASSYSSSGVTYEQYF
.	TRBJ2-3	many	TRBV24-1	TGTGCCACCAGTGACCACGCTACGGTCGGGAGTCGCACAGATACGCAGTATTTT	CATSDHATVGSRTDTQYF
.	TRBJ2-2	many	TRBV19	TGTGCCAGTAGTACGGGGGCAGGCGGGGAGCTGTTTTTT	CASSTGAGGELFF
TRBD2	TRBJ2-1	many	TRBV18	TGTGCCAGCTCACCACAGACTAGCGGGTTCAATGAGCAGTTCTTC	CASSPQTSGFNEQFF
TRBD1	TRBJ1-3	.	TRBV5-1	TGCGCCAGCAGCTTAACAGGGGCCTCTGGAAACACCATATATTTT	CASSLTGASGNTIYF
.	TRBJ2-3	many	TRBV7-3	TGTGCCAGCAGCTCAGTCCACACAGATACGCAGTATTTT	CASSSVHTDTQYF
TRBD1	TRBJ1-2	many	TRBV5-4	TGTGCCAGCAGCTCCCAGGGGGTCGCCTATGGCTACACCTTC	CASSSQGVAYGYTF
.	TRBJ2-2	many	TRBV5-1	TGTGCCAGCAGCGCCCCGGGAGCCGGGGAGCTGTTTTTT	CASSAPGAGELFF
.	TRBJ2-1	.	TRBV6-6	TGTGCCAGCAGTTACTCTTCTGGCTATGAGCAGTTCTTC	CASSYSSGYEQFF
.	TRBJ1-1	many	TRBV7-9	TGTGCCAGCAGCTTAGGGGATTTCGGGGCGGAAGCTTTCTTT	CASSLGDFGAEAFF
.	TRBJ2-5	medium-sized	TRBV28	TGTGCCAGCAGCCGCCCGGACATCTCCGCTCAAGAGACCCAGTACTTC	CASSRPDISAQETQYF
.	TRBJ1-5	.	TRBV5-4	TGTGCCAGCAGCCCGGAGGTGGGCCTGACAGCGCCGCTTTTGCCCCAGCATTTT	CASSPEVGLTAPLLPQHF
.	TRBJ2-6	many	TRBV12-3/TRBV12-4	TGTGCCAGCAGTTTAAGGGGGGCTCCATACTCTGGGGCCAACGTCCTGACTTTC	CASSLRGAPYSGANVLTF
.	TRBJ2-4	many	TRBV5-8	TGTGCCAGCAGCTTGGCATACGGCGGGAATGACATTCAGTACTTC	CASSLAYGGNDIQYF
.	TRBJ2-3	few	TRBV5-6	TGTGCCAGCAGCTTGGACACCTACTACACAGATACGCAGTATTTT	CASSLDTYYTDTQYF
.	TRBJ2-3	many	TRBV20-1	TGCAGTGCTAGAGGACCGAGTGGGACAGATACGCAGTATTTT	CSARGPSGTDTQYF
.	TRBJ1-5	many	TRBV2	TGTGCCAGCAGTATCCGGACAGCCTACCCGCCTGATCAGCCCCAGCATTTT	CASSIRTAYPPDQPQHF
TRBD1	TRBJ1-1	many	TRBV19	TGTGCCAGTAACGTGGACAGGGTGGGTTCTACGAACACTGAAGCTTTCTTT	CASNVDRVGSTNTEAFF
TRBD1	TRBJ2-3	many	TRBV28	TGTGCCAGCAGTTTTCGGACAGGGGCGTTTTCGCAGTATTTT	CASSFRTGAFSQYF